This TCR beta chain derives from a study of monozygotic twins with cystic fibrosis. Whole-study context: With roughly 16 PCR cycles, barcoded libraries came from three micrograms of fragmented DNA. Study-level findings and limits: Low clonality (median around 0.0095) suggested a mostly naive repertoire.

Some clones are missing from TCRdb's copy, which holds only in-frame ones; the method was immunoSEQ multiplex PCR. The table includes around 30,000 clones, approximately 86% detected once. Comment on this clone: Its antigen remains unknown.

What was sequenced was blood. The receptor was derived from a girl aged 2 to 9 with cystic fibrosis.

Written as DNA, the CDR3 is TGTGCCAGCAGCTTAATTAGCGGGACGATCTACGAGCAGTACTTC. Amino acids: CASSLISGTIYEQYF. The chain joins TRBV7-8 to TRBJ2-7, with 8 bases aligning to TRBD2. CDR1 SGHVS and CDR2 FQNEAQ come from the germline V gene. V shed 2 bases and J 3 bases; nucleotides not matched to a gene: 6. The CDR3 contains 15 residues.